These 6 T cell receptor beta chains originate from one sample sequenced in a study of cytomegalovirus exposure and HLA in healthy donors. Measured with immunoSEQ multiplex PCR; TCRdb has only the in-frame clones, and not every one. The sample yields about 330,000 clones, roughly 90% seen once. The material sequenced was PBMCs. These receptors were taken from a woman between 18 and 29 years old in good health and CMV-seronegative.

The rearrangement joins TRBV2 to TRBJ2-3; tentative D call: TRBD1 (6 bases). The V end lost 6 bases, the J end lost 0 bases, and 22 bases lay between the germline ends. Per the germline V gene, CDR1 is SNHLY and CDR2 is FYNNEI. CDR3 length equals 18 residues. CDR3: CASSVYLDRRPSTDTQYF. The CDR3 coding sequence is TGTGCCAGCAGCGTTTACCTTGACAGGAGACCTAGCACAGATACGCAGTATTTT.

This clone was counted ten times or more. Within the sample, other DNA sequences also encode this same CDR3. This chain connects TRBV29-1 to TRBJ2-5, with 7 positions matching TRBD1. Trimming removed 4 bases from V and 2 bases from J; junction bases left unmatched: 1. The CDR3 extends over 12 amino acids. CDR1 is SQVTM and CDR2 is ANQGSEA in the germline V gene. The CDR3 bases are TGCAGCGTTGGACAGGGTCAAGAGACCCAGTACTTC. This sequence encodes CSVGQGQETQYF.

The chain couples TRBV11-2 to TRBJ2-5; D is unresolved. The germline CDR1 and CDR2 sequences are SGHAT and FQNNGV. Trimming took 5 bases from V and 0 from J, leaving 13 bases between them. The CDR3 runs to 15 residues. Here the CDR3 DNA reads TGTGCCAGCAGCCCGAGGCGGCCGTACCAAGAGACCCAGTACTTC. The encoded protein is CASSPRRPYQETQYF.

In DNA form, the CDR3 reads TGTGCCAGCAGCACAGGTGGGACTACCAGTGAGCAGTTCTTC. Protein: CASSTGGTTSEQFF. The chain joins TRBV7-3 to TRBJ2-1; 7 bases line up with TRBD2. CDR1 SGHTA and CDR2 FQGTGA come from the germline V gene. This CDR3 region has 14 residues. J gave up 9 bases and V 5 bases, and 10 bases lay outside the gene matches.

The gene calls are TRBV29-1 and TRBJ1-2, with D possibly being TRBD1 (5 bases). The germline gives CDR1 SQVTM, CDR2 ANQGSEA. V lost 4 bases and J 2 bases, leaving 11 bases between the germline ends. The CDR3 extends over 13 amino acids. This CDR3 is CSVVVTENYGYTF. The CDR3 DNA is TGCAGCGTTGTCGTGACAGAGAACTATGGCTACACCTTC.

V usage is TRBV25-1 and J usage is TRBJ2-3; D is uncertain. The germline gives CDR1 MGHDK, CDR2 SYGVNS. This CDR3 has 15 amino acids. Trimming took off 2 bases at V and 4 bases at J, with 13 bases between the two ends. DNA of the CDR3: TGTGCCAGCAGTGAAAAACGAAAGACATCAGATACGCAGTATTTT. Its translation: CASSEKRKTSDTQYF.